These 5 T cell receptor beta chains were all obtained from the same sample, sequenced in a study of shared clonotypes between healthy human individuals. The assay was immunoSEQ multiplex PCR, and TCRdb's table has in-frame clones only and misses some. The sample consists of about 680,000 clones, 92% of them appearing once. Naivety among CD8 cells was defined by CD45RO negativity and positive CCR7 selection, thereby excluding terminally differentiated effector memory CD45RA+ cells. The specimen was naive CD8+ T cells sorted from blood. These receptors all stem from a man between 25 and 39 years old in good health.

The rearrangement uses TRBV27 and TRBJ1-5; 11 bases map to TRBD1. This CDR3 is 15 amino acids long. V lost 2 bases and J lost 6; bases outside the gene matches: 3. Germline V gene sequence: CDR1 MNHEY, CDR2 SMNVEV (reference sequence). CDR3: CASSLGTGGSQPQHF. The CDR3 DNA follows: TGTGCCAGCAGTTTAGGGACAGGGGGGAGTCAGCCCCAGCATTTT.

CDR3 DNA sequence: TGTGCCAGCAGCCCCTCGGGGGAGCAGTACTTC. It is translated as CASSPSGEQYF. This sequence joins TRBV11-2 and TRBJ2-7; D perhaps matches TRBD2 (5 bases). CDR3 size: 11 residues. Trimming pared 5 bases from V and 7 bases from J, leaving 9 bases between. In germline, CDR1 is SGHAT, CDR2 FQNNGV.

The chain links TRBV7-8 to TRBJ2-7; D gene ambiguous. V lost 1 base and J lost 4, with 8 bases in between. CDR1 SGHVS and CDR2 FQNEAQ come from the germline V gene. The CDR3 loop spans 13 amino acids. The CDR3, as DNA: TGTGCCAGCAGCTTAGAGCTAGTTTACGAGCAGTACTTC. This encodes CASSLELVYEQYF.

This clone was found once. The V call is TRBV7-9, the J call TRBJ1-1, with 9 bases matching TRBD1. Germline V CDR1 and CDR2: SEHNR, FQNEAQ (reference sequence). V shed 3 bases and J 4 bases; nucleotides not matched to a gene: 9. This CDR3 has 16 amino acids. DNA of the CDR3: TGTGCCAGCAGCTTCCCCCTGACAGGGGGTGGCACTGAAGCTTTCTTT. It specifies CASSFPLTGGGTEAFF. The variable domain in full, completed from reference TRBV7-9 and TRBJ1-1, reads DTGVSQNPRHKITKRGQNVTFRCDPISEHNRLYWYRQTLGQGPEFLTYFQNEAQLEKSRLLSDRFSAERPKGSFSTLEIQRTEQGDSAMYLCASSFPLTGGGTEAFFGQGTRLTVV.

The CDR3 nucleotides read TGTGCCAGCAGCCCCAGAGACCGAAATCAGCCCCAGCATTTT. Protein: CASSPRDRNQPQHF. The chain employs TRBV7-9 and TRBJ1-5, with D hard to call. This CDR3 contains 14 residues. CDR1 is SEHNR and CDR2 is FQNEAQ in the germline V gene (reference sequence). The V and J ends lost 5 bases and 4 bases respectively, with 12 bases between them. Full variable domain (remainder filled in from reference TRBV7-9 and TRBJ1-5): DTGVSQNPRHKITKRGQNVTFRCDPISEHNRLYWYRQTLGQGPEFLTYFQNEAQLEKSRLLSDRFSAERPKGSFSTLEIQRTEQGDSAMYLCASSPRDRNQPQHFGDGTRLSIL.